The TCR beta chain under discussion was sequenced for a study of shared clonotypes between healthy human individuals. Free of recent acute infections or vaccinations, the donors were healthy HIV-negative adults. Study results and limitations: Generally, naive subsets came out with larger estimated richness than memory subsets.

This clone occurred a few times. Its antigen is unknown. Repertoires were generated with immunoSEQ multiplex PCR, while TCRdb's copy carries only in-frame clones and drops some. The sample includes some 790,000 clones, around 77% of them seen just once. This CDR3 is 15 amino acids long. CDR1 is MGHDK, CDR2 SYGVNS, per germline. Between the trimmed V and J ends, which lost 6 bases and 5 bases, there was a span of 19 bases. J is TRBJ2-5 and V is TRBV25-1, with unresolved D. Sequencing was performed on memory CD4+ T cells sorted from blood. As to subset: CD45RA-negative fraction. The receptor was isolated from a woman in her twenties or thirties in good health. As DNA, the CDR3 is TGTGCCAGCAGGACCCCGGGCCTCGGTCAGGAGACCCAGTACTTC. Its protein product is CASRTPGLGQETQYF.